One and the same sample provided the 9 T cell receptor beta chains below, sequenced in a study of blood T cell repertoires in COVID-19 (dated by TCRdb to about 2020). The library was made by the immunoSEQ multiplex PCR assay. This is the immuneACCESS table as TCRdb keeps it, with only in-frame sequences that have V and J called. A part of the clones is gone; compared with another copy, unresolved V genes explain less than half, and the rest is unexplained. Across this sample there are more than 300,000 clones, with about nine tenths seen only once. The top ten clonotypes cover 0.8% to 0.9% of the sample. Sequenced: PBMCs or T cells enriched from blood (not recorded which). All receptors come from a woman aged 40 to 50 who had been exposed to COVID-19.

This sequence joins TRBV5-1 and TRBJ2-1; no reliable D call. The V end lost 4 bases, the J end lost 5 bases, and 13 bases lay between the germline ends. This CDR3 is built from 14 residues. Germline V gives CDR1 SGHRS, CDR2 YFSETQ. DNA for the CDR3: TGCGCCAGCAGCCTATTAATTATCAACAATGAGCAGTTCTTC. It translates to CASSLLIINNEQFF.

Remarks on this clone: The same CDR3 can be traced to other DNA sequences in this sample. The CDR3 region is CASSTGQGNYGYTF. Here the CDR3 DNA reads TGCGCCAGCAGCACCGGACAGGGGAACTATGGCTACACCTTC. The V call is TRBV5-1, the J call TRBJ1-2; TRBD1 aligns across 9 bases. The CDR3 sequence is 14 residues long. CDR1 and CDR2 from the germline V gene are SGHRS and YFSETQ. Trimming at V came to 4 bases and at J to 2 bases, leaving 3 bases not matched to a gene.

In regard to this clone: One end of the junction does not line up with germline, which may come from a read error. The V and J genes are TRBV7-9 and TRBJ2-7, with D tentatively TRBD2 (5 bases). The CDR3 has 13 residues. Per germline, CDR1 SEHNR and CDR2 FQNEAQ (reference sequence). CDR3 nucleotide sequence: TGTGCCAGCAGCTTACCGGGATCCTACGAGCAGCACTTC. Its protein product is CASSLPGSYEQHF.

The CDR3 reads CASRPIAVSSYNEQFF. CDR3 coding DNA: TGTGCCAGCAGACCAATAGCGGTGAGCTCCTACAATGAGCAGTTCTTC. The chain uses TRBV7-9 and TRBJ2-1, with D perhaps matching TRBD2 (6 bases). The CDR3 contains 16 residues. The ends were cut back, 6 bases at V and 0 bases at J, with 15 bases in the middle. Germline V CDR1 and CDR2: SEHNR, FQNEAQ (reference sequence). Variable domain in full (rest from reference TRBV7-9 and TRBJ2-1): DTGVSQNPRHKITKRGQNVTFRCDPISEHNRLYWYRQTLGQGPEFLTYFQNEAQLEKSRLLSDRFSAERPKGSFSTLEIQRTEQGDSAMYLCASRPIAVSSYNEQFFGPGTRLTVL.

This chain connects TRBV23-1 to TRBJ1-1; no firm D call. TRBV23-1 is treated as an ORF (open reading frame) with a function not yet certain. The CDR3 is made up of 13 amino acids. Trimming took 8 bases from V and 7 from J, leaving 17 bases between them. CDR3 region: CASSQAREGEAFF. The CDR3 DNA follows: TGCGCCAGCTCCCAAGCTAGGGAGGGTGAAGCTTTCTTT.

The rearrangement links TRBV7-2 to TRBJ2-4; possibly TRBD1 for D (5 bases). The ends were cut back, 5 bases at V and 0 bases at J, with 14 bases in the middle. CDR3 length equals 16 residues. Germline V lookup: CDR1 SGHTA, CDR2 FQGNSA. For the CDR3, the DNA is TGTGCCAGCAGCCAGGCAGACAGCCTAGCCAAAAACATTCAGTACTTC. This codes for CASSQADSLAKNIQYF.

V gene TRBV6-6 combines with J gene TRBJ1-2; 8 positions agree with TRBD1. CDR3 length: 15 residues. The ends lost 6 bases at V and 2 bases at J; junction bases unmatched: 8. CDR1 and CDR2 (germline): MNHNY, SVGAGI (reference sequence). The CDR3 bases are TGTGCCAGCAGCCTCCGGACAGGGAGCAACTATGGCTACACCTTC. Its protein is CASSLRTGSNYGYTF.

CDR3 sequence (DNA): TGTGCCAGCAGTGAAGACAGGGTGGACTATGGCTACACCTTC. It translates to CASSEDRVDYGYTF. The chain has TRBV2 and TRBJ1-2; D is perhaps TRBD1 (6 bases). The V gene lost 1 base and the J gene lost 3 bases, with 9 bases spanning the gap. This CDR3 has 14 amino acids. The germline V gene encodes CDR1 SNHLY and CDR2 FYNNEI.

This sequence joins TRBV5-4 and TRBJ1-1; the match to TRBD1 covers 8 bases. Germline lookup yields CDR1 SGHNT and CDR2 YYREEE (reference sequence). This CDR3 has 16 amino acids. V lost 2 bases and J lost 1; bases outside the gene matches: 7. CDR3 nucleotides: TGTGCCAGCAGCTTTGGACAGGGTGGGGCGAACACTGAAGCTTTCTTT. Translating gives CASSFGQGGANTEAFF.